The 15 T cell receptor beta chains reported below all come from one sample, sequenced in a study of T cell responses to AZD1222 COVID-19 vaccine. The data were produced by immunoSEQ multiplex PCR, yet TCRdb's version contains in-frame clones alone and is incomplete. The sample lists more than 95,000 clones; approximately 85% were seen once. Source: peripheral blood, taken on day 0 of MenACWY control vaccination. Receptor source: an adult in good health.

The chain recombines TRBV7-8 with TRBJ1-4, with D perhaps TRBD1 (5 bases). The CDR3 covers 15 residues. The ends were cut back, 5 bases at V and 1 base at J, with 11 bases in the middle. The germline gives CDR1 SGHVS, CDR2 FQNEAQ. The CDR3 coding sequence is TGTGCCAGCAGCCGAGTCGACAGAACTAATGAAAAACTGTTTTTT. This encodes CASSRVDRTNEKLFF.

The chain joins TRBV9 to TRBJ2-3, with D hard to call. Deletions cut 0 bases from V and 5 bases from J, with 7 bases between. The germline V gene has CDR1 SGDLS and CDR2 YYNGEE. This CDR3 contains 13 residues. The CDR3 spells CASSVGAVDTQYF. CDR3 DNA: TGTGCCAGCAGCGTAGGTGCGGTAGATACGCAGTATTTT.

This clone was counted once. CDR3 in amino acids: CSVGPHSYEQYF. The CDR3, as DNA: TGCAGCGTCGGTCCCCACTCCTACGAGCAGTACTTC. This chain joins TRBV29-1 and TRBJ2-7; no clear D gene. This CDR3 comprises 12 residues. Trimming left V 6 bases short and J 0 bases short, with 9 bases between. Germline V gene lookup returns CDR1 SQVTM and CDR2 ANQGSEA.

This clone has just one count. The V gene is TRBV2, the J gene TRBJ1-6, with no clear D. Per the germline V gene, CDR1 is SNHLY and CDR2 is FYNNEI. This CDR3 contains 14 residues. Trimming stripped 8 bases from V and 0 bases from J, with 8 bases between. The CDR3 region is CASGRSSYNSPLHF. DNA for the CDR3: TGTGCCAGCGGGAGAAGCTCCTATAATTCACCCCTCCACTTT.

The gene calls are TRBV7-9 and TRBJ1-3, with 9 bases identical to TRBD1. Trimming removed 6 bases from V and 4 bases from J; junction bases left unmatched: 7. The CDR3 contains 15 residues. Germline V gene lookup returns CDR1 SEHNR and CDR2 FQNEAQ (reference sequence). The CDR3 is CASSLTGGRGNTIYF. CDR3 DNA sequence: TGTGCCAGCAGTCTGACAGGGGGAAGAGGAAACACCATATATTTT. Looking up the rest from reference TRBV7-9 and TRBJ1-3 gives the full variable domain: DTGVSQNPRHKITKRGQNVTFRCDPISEHNRLYWYRQTLGQGPEFLTYFQNEAQLEKSRLLSDRFSAERPKGSFSTLEIQRTEQGDSAMYLCASSLTGGRGNTIYFGEGSWLTVV.

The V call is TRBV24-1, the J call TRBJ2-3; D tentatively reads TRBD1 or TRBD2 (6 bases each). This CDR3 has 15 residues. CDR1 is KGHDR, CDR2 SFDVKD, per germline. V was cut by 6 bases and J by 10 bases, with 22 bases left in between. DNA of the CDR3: TGTGCCACCAGTTCCGTGGGCAGGGGAGGAGTTGCGCAGTATTTT. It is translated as CATSSVGRGGVAQYF.

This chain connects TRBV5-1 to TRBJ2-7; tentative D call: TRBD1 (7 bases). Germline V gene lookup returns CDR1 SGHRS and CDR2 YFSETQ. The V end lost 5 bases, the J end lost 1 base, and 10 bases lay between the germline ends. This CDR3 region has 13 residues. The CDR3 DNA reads TGCGCCAGCAGGGAGGGACAGTCCTACGAGCAGTACTTC. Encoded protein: CASREGQSYEQYF.

The CDR3 DNA reads TGCGCCAGCAGCCACTTAGCGGGGGCCACAGATACGCAGTATTTT. Translating it yields CASSHLAGATDTQYF. The chain has TRBV4-1 and TRBJ2-3; TRBD2 aligns across 9 bases. The CDR3 spans 15 residues. V shed 3 bases and J 2 bases; nucleotides not matched to a gene: 3. Germline CDR1 and CDR2: MGHRA and YSYEKL.

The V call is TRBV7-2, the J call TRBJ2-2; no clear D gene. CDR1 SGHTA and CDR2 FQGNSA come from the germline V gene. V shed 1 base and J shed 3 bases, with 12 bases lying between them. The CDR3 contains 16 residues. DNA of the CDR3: TGTGCCAGCAGCTTAGACTTTAATCCACACACCGGGGAGCTGTTTTTT. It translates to CASSLDFNPHTGELFF.

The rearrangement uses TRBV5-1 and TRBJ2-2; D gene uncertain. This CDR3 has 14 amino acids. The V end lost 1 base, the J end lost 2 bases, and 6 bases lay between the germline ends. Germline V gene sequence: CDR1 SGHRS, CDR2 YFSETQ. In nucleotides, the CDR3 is TGCGCCAGCAGCTTGTCCAGTAACACCGGGGAGCTGTTTTTT. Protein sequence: CASSLSSNTGELFF.

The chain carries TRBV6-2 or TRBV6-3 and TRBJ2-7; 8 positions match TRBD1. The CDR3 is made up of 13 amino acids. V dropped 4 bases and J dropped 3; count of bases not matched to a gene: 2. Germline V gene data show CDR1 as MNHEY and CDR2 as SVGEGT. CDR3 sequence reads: CASSSGGVYEQYF. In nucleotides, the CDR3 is TGTGCCAGCAGTTCAGGGGGCGTCTACGAGCAGTACTTC.

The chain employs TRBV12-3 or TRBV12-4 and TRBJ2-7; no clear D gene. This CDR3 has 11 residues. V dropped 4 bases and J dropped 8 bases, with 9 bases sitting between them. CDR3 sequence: CASSYLGKQYF. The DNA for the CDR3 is TGTGCCAGCAGTTATTTGGGGAAGCAGTACTTC.

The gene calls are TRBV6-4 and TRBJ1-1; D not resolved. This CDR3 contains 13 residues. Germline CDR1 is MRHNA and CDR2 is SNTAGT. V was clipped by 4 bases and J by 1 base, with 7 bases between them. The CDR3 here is CASSALWNTEAFF. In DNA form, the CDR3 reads TGTGCCAGCAGTGCCTTATGGAACACTGAAGCTTTCTTT.

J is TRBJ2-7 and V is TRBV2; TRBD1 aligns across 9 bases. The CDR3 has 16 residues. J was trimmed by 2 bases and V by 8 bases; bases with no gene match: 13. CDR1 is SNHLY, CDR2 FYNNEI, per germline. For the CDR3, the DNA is TGTGCCAGCGCCGGAGGCCCGGGACAGGGCCCCTACGAGCAGTACTTC. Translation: CASAGGPGQGPYEQYF.

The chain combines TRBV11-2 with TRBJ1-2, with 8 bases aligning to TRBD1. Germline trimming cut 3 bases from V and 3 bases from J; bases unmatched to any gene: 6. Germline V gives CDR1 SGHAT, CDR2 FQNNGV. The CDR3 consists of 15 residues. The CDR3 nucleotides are TGTGCCAGCAGCTTCTCAGGGGGCCTGGACTATGGCTACACCTTC. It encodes CASSFSGGLDYGYTF.